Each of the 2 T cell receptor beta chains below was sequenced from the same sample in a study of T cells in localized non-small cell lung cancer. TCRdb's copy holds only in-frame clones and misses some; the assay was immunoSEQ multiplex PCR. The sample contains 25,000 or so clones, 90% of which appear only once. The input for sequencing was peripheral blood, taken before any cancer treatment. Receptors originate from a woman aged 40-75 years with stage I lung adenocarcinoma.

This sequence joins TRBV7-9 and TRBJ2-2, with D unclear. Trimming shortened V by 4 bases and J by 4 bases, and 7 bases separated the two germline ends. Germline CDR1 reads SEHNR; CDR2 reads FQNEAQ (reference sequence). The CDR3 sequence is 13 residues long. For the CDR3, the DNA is TGTGCCAGCAGCTCGCTGGGCACCGGGGAGCTGTTTTTT. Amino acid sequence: CASSSLGTGELFF. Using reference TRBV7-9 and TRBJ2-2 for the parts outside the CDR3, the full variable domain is DTGVSQNPRHKITKRGQNVTFRCDPISEHNRLYWYRQTLGQGPEFLTYFQNEAQLEKSRLLSDRFSAERPKGSFSTLEIQRTEQGDSAMYLCASSSLGTGELFFGEGSRLTVL.

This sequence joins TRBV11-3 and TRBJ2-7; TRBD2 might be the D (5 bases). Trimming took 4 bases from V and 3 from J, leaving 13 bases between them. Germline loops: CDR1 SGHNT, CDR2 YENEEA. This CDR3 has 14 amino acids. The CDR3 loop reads CASSYEHEGYEQYF. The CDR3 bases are TGTGCCAGCAGCTATGAGCATGAGGGCTACGAGCAGTACTTC.